These T cell receptor beta chains were read from a single sample in a study of shared clonotypes between healthy human individuals. Libraries were prepared by immunoSEQ multiplex PCR; TCRdb keeps only in-frame clonotypes and omits some of them. The data contain about a million clones, 77% of them seen just once; the ten biggest clones take up 0.89%. The sequenced sample consisted of memory CD4+ T cells from PBMCs. The receptors derive from a man aged 18-30 years in good health. Some clones in this sample may be carry-over from other donors' samples. The CDR3 runs from the conserved cysteine through the conserved F or W. The order of the fields is D gene, J gene, V gene, clone size, CDR3 protein, CDR3 DNA. D genes are given only for firm matches. Rows give clone size only sometimes, using once, few, many, or a class for an expanded clone.

>NA|TRBJ1-5|TRBV4-1|NA
CASSQDHRVNQPQHF
TGCGCCAGCAGCCAAGACCACAGGGTTAATCAGCCCCAGCATTTT
>NA|TRBJ2-2|TRBV19|few
CASSIGGPYTGELFF
TGTGCCAGTAGTATTGGTGGCCCGTACACCGGGGAGCTGTTTTTT
>TRBD2|TRBJ2-1|TRBV29-1|NA
CSVEGGRAPLNEQFF
TGCAGCGTTGAAGGCGGGAGGGCCCCCCTCAATGAGCAGTTCTTC
>NA|TRBJ1-1|TRBV5-1|NA
CASSREIRGTEAFF
TGCGCCAGCAGCCGAGAAATCCGGGGCACTGAAGCTTTCTTT
>NA|TRBJ1-1|TRBV5-6|few
CASSLGTQNTEAFF
TGTGCCAGCAGCTTGGGGACCCAGAACACTGAAGCTTTCTTT
>TRBD1|TRBJ2-5|TRBV30|NA
CAWTWTGEETQYF
TGTGCCTGGACCTGGACAGGGGAAGAGACCCAGTACTTC
>NA|TRBJ2-7|TRBV7-8|NA
CASSLARDSYEQYF
TGTGCCAGCAGCTTAGCGAGGGACTCCTACGAGCAGTACTTC
>NA|TRBJ2-3|TRBV7-3|NA
CASSLGVAADTQYF
TGTGCCAGCAGCTTAGGGGTAGCAGCAGATACGCAGTATTTT
>NA|TRBJ1-2|TRBV29-1|NA
CSVADGRGSTF
TGCAGCGTTGCCGACGGGAGAGGGAGCACCTTC
>NA|TRBJ2-7|TRBV4-3|NA
CASSPTIYSYEQYF
TGCGCCAGCAGCCCCACGATTTACTCCTACGAGCAGTACTTC
>TRBD1|TRBJ2-3|TRBV5-1|NA
CASSVQGADTQYF
TGCGCCAGCAGCGTCCAGGGGGCAGATACGCAGTATTTT
>TRBD1|TRBJ1-1|TRBV27|NA
CASSLDRWAQQAFF
TGTGCCAGCAGCCTGGACAGGTGGGCGCAACAAGCTTTCTTT
>NA|TRBJ2-7|TRBV28|NA
CASRPRERGWGYYYEQYF
TGTGCCAGCAGGCCGAGGGAAAGGGGATGGGGGTACTACTACGAGCAGTACTTC
>NA|TRBJ1-3|TRBV9|NA
CASSGGALGNTIYF
TGTGCCAGCAGCGGCGGGGCTCTTGGAAACACCATATATTTT
>NA|TRBJ2-6|TRBV7-8|NA
CASSFFPTGLLEGYGANVLTF
TGTGCCAGCAGCTTTTTCCCGACTGGCCTCCTAGAGGGATACGGGGCCAACGTCCTGACTTTC
>NA|TRBJ1-4|TRBV30|NA
CAWSLRNEKLFF
TGTGCCTGGAGCCTACGGAATGAAAAACTGTTTTTT
>TRBD1|TRBJ1-2|TRBV19|NA
CASTPGDRPYGYTF
TGTGCCAGTACCCCGGGGGACAGGCCCTATGGCTACACCTTC
>NA|TRBJ1-2|TRBV5-4|NA
CASSLVGTSYGYTF
TGTGCCAGCAGCTTAGTAGGTACCAGCTATGGCTACACCTTC
>NA|TRBJ1-5|TRBV5-1|NA
CASSLDPGNQPQHF
TGCGCCAGCAGCTTGGATCCGGGCAATCAGCCCCAGCATTTT
>NA|TRBJ2-7|TRBV11-2|NA
CASSLVFWVDEQYF
TGTGCCAGCAGCTTAGTTTTTTGGGTGGACGAGCAGTACTTC
>NA|TRBJ1-6|TRBV4-1|NA
CASSQLRTEVNSPLHF
TGCGCCAGCAGCCAACTGAGGACAGAAGTAAATTCACCCCTCCACTTT
>NA|TRBJ1-2|TRBV9|NA
CASSSGGPDGYTF
TGTGCCAGCAGCTCCGGGGGGCCCGATGGCTACACCTTC
>NA|TRBJ2-1|TRBV28|few
CASILGGADSSYNEQFF
TGTGCCAGCATCCTGGGGGGGGCGGATAGCTCCTACAATGAGCAGTTCTTC
>TRBD1|TRBJ1-6|TRBV27|NA
CASSRTGTQGAASYNSPLHF
TGTGCCAGCAGCCGGACAGGGACCCAGGGTGCTGCGTCCTATAATTCACCCCTCCACTTT
>NA|TRBJ1-1|TRBV14|few
CASSQVEGTEAFF
TGTGCCAGCAGCCAAGTTGAGGGCACTGAAGCTTTCTTT
>NA|TRBJ2-6|TRBV10-2|NA
CASRVFVARPHSGANVLTF
TGCGCCAGCAGAGTATTCGTGGCTCGCCCCCACTCTGGGGCCAACGTCCTGACTTTC
>TRBD1|TRBJ2-3|TRBV7-2|NA
CASSWTGRTDTQYF
TGTGCCAGCAGCTGGACAGGGCGGACAGATACGCAGTATTTT
>NA|TRBJ2-7|TRBV6-1|NA
CASIGWRYEQYF
TGTGCCAGCATAGGCTGGCGCTACGAGCAGTACTTC
>TRBD1|TRBJ2-6|TRBV2|NA
CASRRDRGSGANVLTF
TGTGCCAGCAGAAGGGACAGGGGCTCTGGGGCCAACGTCCTGACTTTC
>NA|TRBJ2-5|TRBV27|NA
CASSFSGLRGTQYF
TGTGCCAGCAGTTTCTCCGGGCTCAGGGGGACCCAGTACTTC
>NA|TRBJ2-3|TRBV10-3|NA
CATVTEYGDTQYF
TGTGCCACCGTGACGGAATATGGGGATACGCAGTATTTT
>TRBD1|TRBJ1-2|TRBV5-1|NA
CASSATQGANYGYTF
TGCGCCAGCAGCGCCACACAGGGGGCTAACTATGGCTACACCTTC
>TRBD2|TRBJ2-1|TRBV5-1|NA
CASSPGLAGGSYNEQFF
TGCGCCAGCAGCCCGGGCCTAGCGGGTGGATCCTACAATGAGCAGTTCTTC
>TRBD1|TRBJ2-6|TRBV5-5|NA
CASSYTGAGANVLTF
TGTGCCAGCAGCTACACAGGGGCCGGGGCCAACGTCCTGACTTTC
>NA|TRBJ2-5|TRBV5-8|NA
CASSRWGQEETQYF
TGTGCCAGCAGCCGGTGGGGGCAGGAAGAGACCCAGTACTTC
>NA|TRBJ1-1|TRBV28|NA
CASSLRQSTEAFF
TGTGCCAGCAGTTTGAGACAAAGCACTGAAGCTTTCTTT
>TRBD1|TRBJ1-1|TRBV6-5|NA
CASIGAGGGFAEAFF
TGTGCCAGCATAGGGGCAGGGGGAGGGTTTGCTGAAGCTTTCTTT
>NA|TRBJ1-3|TRBV21-1|NA
CASSKGSPFRGNTIYF
TGTGCCAGCAGCAAGGGTAGTCCCTTTAGGGGAAACACCATATATTTT
>NA|TRBJ1-1|TRBV20-1|NA
CSALHNTEAFF
TGCAGTGCGCTTCATAACACTGAAGCTTTCTTT
>NA|TRBJ2-2|TRBV27|NA
CASQRVRGVGELFF
TGTGCCAGCCAAAGGGTTCGTGGGGTCGGGGAGCTGTTTTTT
>TRBD2|TRBJ2-5|TRBV9|NA
CASSVAPSGRGETQYF
TGTGCCAGCAGCGTAGCCCCCAGCGGGAGGGGAGAGACCCAGTACTTC
>NA|TRBJ1-5|TRBV6-1|NA
CASSVEGDQIKPQHF
TGTGCCAGCAGTGTGGAGGGCGACCAGATAAAGCCCCAGCATTTT
>NA|TRBJ2-6|TRBV9|NA
CASSGLGPISGANVLTF
TGTGCCAGCAGCGGCCTGGGACCGATCTCTGGGGCCAACGTCCTGACTTTC
>TRBD1|TRBJ1-2|TRBV19|NA
CASSVRGGQGLGYTF
TGTGCCAGTAGTGTTCGAGGGGGACAGGGTTTGGGCTACACCTTC
>TRBD2|TRBJ2-1|TRBV9|NA
CASSTQSGEGYNEQFF
TGTGCCAGCAGCACCCAATCGGGGGAGGGCTACAATGAGCAGTTCTTC
>NA|TRBJ1-4|TRBV7-9|once
CASSFRQDNEKLFF
TGTGCCAGCAGCTTTCGGCAGGATAATGAAAAACTGTTTTTT
>NA|TRBJ1-2|TRBV5-1|NA
CASSLGSNYGYTF
TGCGCCAGCAGCTTGGGGTCTAACTATGGCTACACCTTC
>TRBD1|TRBJ1-2|TRBV27|few
CASSFYGGGSGYGYTF
TGTGCCAGCAGTTTTTACGGAGGGGGCTCCGGCTATGGCTACACCTTC
>TRBD1|TRBJ2-3|TRBV29-1|NA
CSVEGGQGVDTQYF
TGCAGCGTTGAAGGTGGGCAGGGGGTAGATACGCAGTATTTT
>TRBD2|TRBJ2-2|TRBV5-1|NA
CASSLRGTSGSPGELFF
TGCGCCAGCAGCTTGCGGGGGACTAGCGGGAGCCCCGGGGAGCTGTTTTTT
>NA|TRBJ2-3|TRBV7-2|NA
CASSLRVNTDTQYF
TGTGCCAGCAGCTTAAGGGTGAACACAGATACGCAGTATTTT
>NA|TRBJ2-3|TRBV5-6|NA
CASSLDRGTDTQYF
TGTGCCAGCAGCTTGGATAGGGGGACAGATACGCAGTATTTT
>NA|TRBJ1-1|TRBV7-2|NA
CASSLEAASNTEAFF
TGTGCCAGCAGCTTAGAGGCGGCCTCGAACACTGAAGCTTTCTTT
>NA|TRBJ1-2|TRBV6-1|few
CASSEPSGAGYGYTF
TGTGCCAGCAGTGAACCTTCAGGGGCGGGCTATGGCTACACCTTC
>TRBD1|TRBJ1-2|TRBV4-2|NA
CASSQGEAGGAWYGYTF
TGTGCCAGCAGCCAAGGGGAGGCAGGGGGCGCGTGGTATGGCTACACCTTC
>TRBD1|TRBJ2-7|TRBV18|NA
CASSPTGVSYEQYF
TGTGCCAGCTCACCTACAGGGGTCTCCTACGAGCAGTACTTC
>NA|TRBJ1-2|TRBV28|NA
CASSPRAYGYTF
TGTGCCAGCAGTCCCCGGGCCTATGGCTACACCTTC
>NA|TRBJ2-5|TRBV2|few
CASSTDKQETQYF
TGTGCCAGCAGTACCGACAAGCAAGAGACCCAGTACTTC
>TRBD1|TRBJ2-7|TRBV4-2|NA
CASSQPGTGGNYEQYF
TGTGCCAGCAGCCAACCCGGGACAGGGGGCAACTACGAGCAGTACTTC